This T cell receptor (beta chain) was observed in a study of cytomegalovirus exposure and HLA in healthy donors. This clone was found once. V was pared by 8 bases and J by 1 base, with 11 bases of the junction left unmatched. The CDR3 is made up of 16 amino acids. The germline gives CDR1 LGHNT, CDR2 FRNRAP. The PCR employed 60 Vbeta primers together with 13 Jbeta primers. Generated by immunoSEQ multiplex PCR, the TCRdb table keeps only in-frame clones and is missing some. The sample contains some 98,000 clones, roughly 70% of which appear only once. The clonotype was recovered from a man in his fifties in good health and CMV-seronegative. The chain links TRBV12-5 to TRBJ2-1, with 7 bases that match TRBD2. Sequencing was performed on PBMCs. The DNA of the CDR3 is TGTGCTAGTAAGAGGGGCGGGAGTGGGTCCTACAATGAGCAGTTCTTC. Translation gives CASKRGGSGSYNEQFF.